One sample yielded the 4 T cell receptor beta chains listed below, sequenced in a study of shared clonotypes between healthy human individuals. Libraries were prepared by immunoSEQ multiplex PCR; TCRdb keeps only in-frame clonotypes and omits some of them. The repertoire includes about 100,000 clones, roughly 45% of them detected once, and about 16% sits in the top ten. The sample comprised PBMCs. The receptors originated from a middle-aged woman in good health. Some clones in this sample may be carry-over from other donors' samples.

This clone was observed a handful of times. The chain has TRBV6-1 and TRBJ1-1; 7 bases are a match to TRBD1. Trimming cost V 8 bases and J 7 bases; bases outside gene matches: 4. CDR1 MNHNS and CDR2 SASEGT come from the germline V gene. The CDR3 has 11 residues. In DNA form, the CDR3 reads TGTGCCAGCGAGGGGGCAGTTGAAGCTTTCTTT. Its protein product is CASEGAVEAFF.

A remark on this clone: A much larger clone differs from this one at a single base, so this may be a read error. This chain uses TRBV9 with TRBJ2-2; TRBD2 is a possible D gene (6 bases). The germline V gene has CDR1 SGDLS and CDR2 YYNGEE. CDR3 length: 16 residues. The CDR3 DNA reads TGTGCCAGCAGCGTAGGTGCCGGAGCGAACACCGGGGGGCTGTTTTTT. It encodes CASSVGAGANTGGLFF.

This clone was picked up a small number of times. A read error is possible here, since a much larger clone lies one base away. The CDR3 region is CASSSGTGGYEQYF. The CDR3 DNA sequence: TGTGCCAGCAGTTCCGGGACAGGGGGCTACGAGCAGTACTTC. V and J are TRBV28 and TRBJ2-7, with 11 bases lining up with TRBD1. The CDR3 has 14 residues. Germline V gives CDR1 MDHEN, CDR2 SYDVKM. With 4 bases clipped from V and 3 bases from J, the junction kept 2 bases outside the gene matches.

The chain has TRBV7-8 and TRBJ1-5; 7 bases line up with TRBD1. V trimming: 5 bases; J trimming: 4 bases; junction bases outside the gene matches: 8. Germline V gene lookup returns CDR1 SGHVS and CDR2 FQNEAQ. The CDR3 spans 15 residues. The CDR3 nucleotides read TGTGCCAGCAGCCAAACAGGGGAGAGGAATCAGCCCCAGCATTTT. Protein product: CASSQTGERNQPQHF. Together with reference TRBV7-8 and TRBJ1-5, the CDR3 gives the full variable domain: GAGVSQSPRYKVAKRGQDVALRCDPISGHVSLFWYQQALGQGPEFLTYFQNEAQLDKSGLPSDRFFAERPEGSVSTLKIQRTQQEDSAVYLCASSQTGERNQPQHFGDGTRLSIL.